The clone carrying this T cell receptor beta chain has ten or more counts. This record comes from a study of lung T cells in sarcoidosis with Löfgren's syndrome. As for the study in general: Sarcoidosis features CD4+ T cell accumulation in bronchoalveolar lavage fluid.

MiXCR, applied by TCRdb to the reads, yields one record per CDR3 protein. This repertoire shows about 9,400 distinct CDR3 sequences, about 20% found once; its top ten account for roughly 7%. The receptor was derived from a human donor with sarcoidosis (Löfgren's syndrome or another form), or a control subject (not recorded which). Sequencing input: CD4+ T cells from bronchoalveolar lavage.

For the CDR3, the DNA is TGTGCCAGCAGCTTAGATGCGCATTCACCCCTCCACTTT. Protein sequence: CASSLDAHSPLHF. The J gene is TRBJ1-6, the V gene TRBV7-9, with D unclear. The CDR3 loop spans 13 amino acids. Trimming cost V 1 base and J 8 bases, with 6 bases left between them. Germline loops: CDR1 SEHNR, CDR2 FQNEAQ (reference sequence).